These 30 T cell receptor beta chains originate from one sample sequenced in a study of glioma-infiltrating T cells after dendritic cell vaccination. TCRdb keeps only in-frame clones here, not all; method: immunoSEQ multiplex PCR. The sample carries about 76,000 clones, around 90% recorded once. Time point described: after dendritic cell vaccination, including at tumor progression/relapse. The input for sequencing was blood, taken after dendritic cell vaccination. The receptors shown here come from a human donor with glioblastoma.

This clone has only one observation. This rearrangement joins TRBV4-1 to TRBJ1-1; no definite D call. The V gene lost 0 bases and the J gene lost 3 bases, with 8 bases spanning the gap. The CDR3 length is 14 residues. Germline CDR1 and CDR2: MGHRA and YSYEKL. CDR3 region: CASSQEIGYTEAFF. CDR3 nucleotides: TGCGCCAGCAGCCAAGAGATCGGTTACACTGAAGCTTTCTTT.

The chain joins TRBV27 to TRBJ2-7, with TRBD1 matching over 9 bases. J was trimmed by 2 bases and V by 9 bases; bases with no gene match: 5. The CDR3 has 13 amino acids. CDR1 is MNHEY and CDR2 is SMNVEV in the germline V gene (reference sequence). The CDR3 sequence: CASGRDRAYEQYF. The CDR3 coding sequence is TGTGCCAGTGGGAGGGACAGGGCCTACGAGCAGTACTTC.

V is TRBV10-1 and J is TRBJ2-7; 8 positions agree with TRBD2. Germline V gene sequence: CDR1 WNHNN, CDR2 SYGVQD (reference sequence). The CDR3 runs 14 residues. V was clipped by 5 bases and J by 3 bases; unmatched bases: 6. The CDR3 is CASSTGGAVYEQYF. The CDR3 DNA sequence: TGCGCCAGCAGTACGGGGGGGGCGGTCTACGAGCAGTACTTC.

This clone was detected only a few times. The chain joins TRBV6-5 to TRBJ2-7, with D uncertain. Germline V gene sequence: CDR1 MNHEY, CDR2 SVGAGI. Trimming removed 8 bases from V and 9 bases from J, with 14 bases in between. The CDR3 is made up of 11 amino acids. In nucleotides, the CDR3 is TGTGCCAGCGGCGCCGGGTCCTGGCAGTACTTC. It specifies CASGAGSWQYF.

This chain uses TRBV7-2 with TRBJ1-1; D might be TRBD1 (5 bases). The germline V gene has CDR1 SGHTA and CDR2 FQGNSA. CDR3 size: 16 residues. The V end was cut by 3 bases, the J end by 8 bases, with 22 bases between. Written as DNA, the CDR3 is TGTGCCAGCAGCTTCCGGTCCGGGACTCTTCCTGGGGAAGCTTTCTTT. Translating gives CASSFRSGTLPGEAFF.

The CDR3 DNA sequence: TGTGCCAGCAGCCCCCGATCAGGGTACACCGGGGAGCTGTTTTTT. Amino acids: CASSPRSGYTGELFF. The chain combines TRBV21-1 with TRBJ2-2; the table names TRBD1, a call not compared with the DNA. TRBV21-1 is annotated as a pseudogene. The CDR3 is 15 amino acids.

Remarks on this clone: The sample contains more than one DNA sequence encoding this CDR3. V gene TRBV6-5 combines with J gene TRBJ1-1, with D maybe TRBD1 (5 bases). Germline-derived CDR1 and CDR2 are MNHEY and SVGAGI. Trimming removed 2 bases from V and 0 bases from J, with 7 bases in between. This CDR3 spans 14 amino acids. The CDR3 is CASSYQGLNTEAFF. The DNA of the CDR3 is TGTGCCAGCAGTTACCAGGGCCTGAACACTGAAGCTTTCTTT.

The rearrangement joins TRBV27 to TRBJ1-6; D is possibly TRBD1 (6 bases). This CDR3 contains 17 residues. V lost 3 bases and J 1 base, leaving 13 bases between the germline ends. Germline values: CDR1 MNHEY, CDR2 SMNVEV (reference sequence). CDR3 residues: CASSFDRRRSYNSPLHF. The DNA for the CDR3 is TGTGCCAGCAGTTTTGACAGGAGAAGGTCCTATAATTCACCCCTCCACTTT.

Only one count was recorded for this clone. CDR3 in amino acids: CASSLGTGSGELFF. The DNA of the CDR3 is TGCGCCAGCAGCTTGGGGACAGGGTCCGGGGAGCTGTTTTTT. The gene calls are TRBV5-1 and TRBJ2-2, with TRBD1 matching over 8 bases. This CDR3 spans 14 amino acids. The junction had 1 base not matched to a gene; V was cut back by 0 bases and J by 6 bases. Germline CDR1 and CDR2: SGHRS and YFSETQ.

As to this clone: The junction and the germline gene differ at one end; a read error may be behind it. Here the CDR3 DNA reads TGTGCCAGCAGCTCCCGGACAGGGTATGCTGGAAACGCCATATATTTT. It encodes CASSSRTGYAGNAIYF. The J gene is TRBJ1-3, the V gene TRBV11-2; 8 positions agree with TRBD1. CDR1 is SGHAT, CDR2 FQNNGV, per germline. The CDR3 totals 16 residues.

This chain connects TRBV5-6 to TRBJ1-2; D might be TRBD1 (5 bases). The V gene's germline CDR1 is SGHDT and CDR2 YYEEEE. CDR3 length: 11 residues. The V end lost 1 base, the J end lost 12 bases, and 10 bases lay between the germline ends. The CDR3, as DNA: TGTGCCAGCAGCTTGCAGGGCCAAGACACCTTC. It is translated as CASSLQGQDTF.

V is TRBV9 and J is TRBJ1-5; 11 nucleotides align to TRBD1. The junction had 4 bases not matched to a gene; V was cut back by 4 bases and J by 4 bases. Looked up from germline, CDR1 is SGDLS and CDR2 is YYNGEE. The CDR3 runs 15 residues. The chain's CDR3 is CASSFGQGANQPQHF. CDR3 bases: TGTGCCAGCAGCTTCGGACAGGGGGCAAATCAGCCCCAGCATTTT. Based on the CDR3 plus reference TRBV9 and TRBJ1-5, the full variable domain is DSGVTQTPKHLITATGQRVTLRCSPRSGDLSVYWYQQSLDQGLQFLIQYYNGEERAKGNILERFSAQQFPDLHSELNLSSLELGDSALYFCASSFGQGANQPQHFGDGTRLSIL.

The V gene is TRBV5-4, the J gene TRBJ2-1; 9 nucleotides align to TRBD2. The V gene end was trimmed by 1 base and the J gene end by 4 bases; junction bases not matched to a gene: 3. This CDR3 spans 15 amino acids. The V gene's germline CDR1 is SGHNT and CDR2 YYREEE (reference sequence). The CDR3 DNA follows: TGTGCCAGCAGCTTGCCTAGCGGGGAGTACAATGAGCAGTTCTTC. This sequence encodes CASSLPSGEYNEQFF.

The V gene is TRBV30, the J gene TRBJ2-2, with no clear D. Germline values: CDR1 GTSNPN, CDR2 SVGIG (reference sequence). The CDR3 extends over 12 amino acids. In nucleotides, the CDR3 is TGTGCTGGGCATTGGGACACCGGGGAGCTGTTTTTT. Encoded protein: CAGHWDTGELFF.

The chain uses TRBV7-6 and TRBJ2-7; weak D call: TRBD1 (6 bases). The ends were cut back, 0 bases at V and 3 bases at J, with 12 bases in the middle. Germline V CDR1 and CDR2: SGHVS, FNYEAQ. The CDR3 sequence is 15 residues long. CDR3 nucleotide sequence: TGTGCCAGCAGCTTAGCGAAACAGGGCAACTACGAGCAGTACTTC. Its translation is CASSLAKQGNYEQYF.

The chain uses TRBV6-5 and TRBJ2-3, with D perhaps matching TRBD2 (6 bases). CDR1 MNHEY and CDR2 SVGAGI come from the germline V gene. Trimming removed 6 bases at V and 4 bases at J, with 17 bases between. There are 15 residues in the CDR3. The CDR3 region is CASSSLGLQADTQYF. The CDR3 DNA is TGTGCCAGCAGCTCCTTGGGACTTCAGGCAGATACGCAGTATTTT.

The V gene is TRBV10-3, the J gene TRBJ2-4; a possible D gene is TRBD1 (5 bases). The CDR3 consists of 13 residues. V shed 2 bases and J shed 10 bases, with 12 bases lying between them. The germline gives CDR1 ENHRY, CDR2 SYGVKD. CDR3 bases: TGTGCCATCAGTGAGCCGACAGCTATTATTCAGTACTTC. The encoded protein is CAISEPTAIIQYF.

The chain has TRBV11-3 and TRBJ2-5, with D perhaps matching TRBD1 (6 bases). V lost 5 bases, J lost 1 base, and 8 bases lay in between. The CDR3 spans 13 residues. Germline CDR1 SGHNT, CDR2 YENEEA. The CDR3, as DNA: TGTGCCAGCAGCAGGACAGCCCAAGAGACCCAGTACTTC. Its translation: CASSRTAQETQYF.

The V gene is TRBV5-4, the J gene TRBJ1-1; D is unclear. CDR3 length: 13 residues. V was clipped by 7 bases and J by 4 bases, with 14 bases between them. In germline, CDR1 is SGHNT, CDR2 YYREEE (reference sequence). CDR3 sequence: CASAAPAGTEAFF. In DNA, the CDR3 is TGTGCCAGCGCGGCCCCTGCGGGCACTGAAGCTTTCTTT.

This chain connects TRBV27 to TRBJ2-6, with 8 nucleotides matching TRBD1. Per the germline V gene, CDR1 is MNHEY and CDR2 is SMNVEV (reference sequence). There are 19 residues in the CDR3. Unmatched junction bases numbered 11, after V lost 4 bases and J lost 0 bases. This CDR3 reads CASSYPGQGEGSGANVLTF. DNA of the CDR3: TGTGCCAGCAGTTACCCTGGACAGGGTGAAGGCTCTGGGGCCAACGTCCTGACTTTC.

The chain links TRBV5-1 to TRBJ1-4, with D maybe TRBD1 (5 bases). Germline V gives CDR1 SGHRS, CDR2 YFSETQ. The CDR3 has 16 amino acids. V lost 2 bases to trimming and J lost 3 bases, with 14 bases between them. CDR3 DNA sequence: TGCGCCAGCAGCTTACGGTTCAGGGCCGCTAATGAAAAACTGTTTTTT. Protein sequence: CASSLRFRAANEKLFF.

The V and J genes are TRBV6-5 and TRBJ2-5; 8 positions match TRBD1. The V gene's germline CDR1 is MNHEY and CDR2 SVGAGI. The CDR3 loop spans 14 amino acids. The J segment lost 4 bases and the V segment lost 6 bases, leaving 7 bases of the junction unmatched. The CDR3 DNA reads TGTGCCAGCAGGCGGACAGGGTTTGGAGAGACCCAGTACTTC. Its protein product is CASRRTGFGETQYF.

This chain joins TRBV9 and TRBJ2-5; 9 bases line up with TRBD2. Germline CDR1 SGDLS, CDR2 YYNGEE. The trim removed 3 bases at V and 8 bases at J, leaving 5 bases unmatched. The CDR3 has 13 residues. DNA for the CDR3: TGTGCCAGCAGCGCGACTAGCGGAGGTACCCAGTACTTC. Encoded protein: CASSATSGGTQYF.

The rearrangement joins TRBV6-5 to TRBJ2-1, with TRBD2 as a possible D gene (5 bases). This CDR3 has 16 residues. The germline V gene has CDR1 MNHEY and CDR2 SVGAGI. V dropped 3 bases and J dropped 8 bases, with 20 bases sitting between them. The CDR3 region has the DNA TGTGCCAGCAGTTATACCTACCCCTCCGCGGGCGATGAGCAGTTCTTC. It yields the protein CASSYTYPSAGDEQFF.

The V and J genes are TRBV27 and TRBJ2-2, with TRBD2 matching over 8 bases. CDR3 size: 16 residues. CDR1 is MNHEY, CDR2 SMNVEV, per germline (reference sequence). V lost 6 bases and J lost 0; bases outside the gene matches: 6. The CDR3 nucleotides read TGTGCCAGCAGATCCTTAGCGGGGCCGAACACCGGGGAGCTGTTTTTT. It encodes CASRSLAGPNTGELFF.

The chain couples TRBV9 to TRBJ2-7; 10 bases map to TRBD2. V trimming: 0 bases; J trimming: 6 bases; junction bases outside the gene matches: 6. The germline CDR1 and CDR2 sequences are SGDLS and YYNGEE. The CDR3 extends over 15 amino acids. In nucleotides, the CDR3 is TGTGCCAGCAGCGTAGGACTAGCGGGCACCCTCGAGCAGTACTTC. It yields the protein CASSVGLAGTLEQYF.

The chain joins TRBV2 to TRBJ2-6, with 9 bases identical to TRBD1. V trimming: 9 bases; J trimming: 4 bases; junction bases outside the gene matches: 13. Germline CDR1 SNHLY, CDR2 FYNNEI. This CDR3 region has 17 residues. Written as DNA, the CDR3 is TGTGCCAGACGGGCGGGACAGGGTGGCTGGGGGGCCAACGTCCTGACTTTC. It is translated as CARRAGQGGWGANVLTF. Full variable domain (rest looked up from reference TRBV2 and TRBJ2-6): EPEVTQTPSHQVTQMGQEVILRCVPISNHLYFYWYRQILGQKVEFLVSFYNNEISEKSEIFDDQFSVERPDGSNFTLKIRSTKLEDSAMYFCARRAGQGGWGANVLTFGAGSRLTVL.

CDR3 DNA: TGTGCCACCAGCAGAGACATGGATAGCGGGAGGCGGAATGAGCAGTTCTTC. Its protein product is CATSRDMDSGRRNEQFF. The rearrangement links TRBV15 to TRBJ2-1; 10 bases line up with TRBD2. Germline V gene lookup returns CDR1 LNHNV and CDR2 YYDKDF (reference sequence). With 0 bases clipped from V and 7 bases from J, the junction kept 9 bases outside the gene matches. The CDR3 has 17 residues. Full variable domain (rest looked up from reference TRBV15 and TRBJ2-1): DAMVIQNPRYQVTQFGKPVTLSCSQTLNHNVMYWYQQKSSQAPKLLFHYYDKDFNNEADTPDNFQSRRPNTSFCFLDIRSPGLGDTAMYLCATSRDMDSGRRNEQFFGPGTRLTVL.

V and J are TRBV27 and TRBJ1-3, with D hard to call. This CDR3 has 15 amino acids. With 3 bases removed from V and 0 bases from J, the gap between germline ends came to 9 bases. The germline gives CDR1 MNHEY, CDR2 SMNVEV (reference sequence). Written as DNA, the CDR3 is TGTGCCAGCAGTTTGAGTTTCCTCTCTGGAAACACCATATATTTT. Protein: CASSLSFLSGNTIYF.

This clone is a singleton in its sample. The rearrangement links TRBV9 to TRBJ2-3; tentatively, D is TRBD2 (5 bases). This CDR3 is 16 amino acids long. V was shortened by 9 bases and J by 2 bases, with 22 bases between the two germline ends. The germline CDR1 and CDR2 sequences are SGDLS and YYNGEE. CDR3 sequence reads: CATAPGLAKATDTQYF. The CDR3 region has the DNA TGTGCCACCGCCCCGGGGTTAGCTAAAGCCACAGATACGCAGTATTTT.